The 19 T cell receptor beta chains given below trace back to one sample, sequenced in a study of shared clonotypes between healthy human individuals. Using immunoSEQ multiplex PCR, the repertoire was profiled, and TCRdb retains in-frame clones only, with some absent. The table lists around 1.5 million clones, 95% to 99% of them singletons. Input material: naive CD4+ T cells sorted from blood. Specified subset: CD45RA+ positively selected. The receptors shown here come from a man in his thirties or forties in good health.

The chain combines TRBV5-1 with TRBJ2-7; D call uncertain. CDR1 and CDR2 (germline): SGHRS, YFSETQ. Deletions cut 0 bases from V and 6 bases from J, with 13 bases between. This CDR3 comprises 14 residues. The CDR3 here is CASSLDGPRREQYF. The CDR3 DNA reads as TGCGCCAGCAGCTTGGATGGGCCCAGGCGCGAGCAGTACTTC.

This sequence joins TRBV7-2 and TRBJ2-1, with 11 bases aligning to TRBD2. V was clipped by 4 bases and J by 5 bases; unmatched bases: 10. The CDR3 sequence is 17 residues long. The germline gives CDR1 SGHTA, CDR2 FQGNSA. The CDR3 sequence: CASSSPASGGINNEQFF. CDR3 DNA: TGTGCCAGCAGCTCCCCGGCTAGCGGGGGGATCAACAATGAGCAGTTCTTC.

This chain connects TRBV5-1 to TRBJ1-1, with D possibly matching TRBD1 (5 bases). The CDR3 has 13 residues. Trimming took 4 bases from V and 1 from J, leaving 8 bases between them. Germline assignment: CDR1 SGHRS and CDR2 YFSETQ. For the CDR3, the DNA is TGCGCCAGCAGCGTACAGGAGAACACTGAAGCTTTCTTT. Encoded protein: CASSVQENTEAFF. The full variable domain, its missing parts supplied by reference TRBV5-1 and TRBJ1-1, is KAGVTQTPRYLIKTRGQQVTLSCSPISGHRSVSWYQQTPGQGLQFLFEYFSETQRNKGNFPGRFSGRQFSNSRSEMNVSTLELGDSALYLCASSVQENTEAFFGQGTRLTVV.

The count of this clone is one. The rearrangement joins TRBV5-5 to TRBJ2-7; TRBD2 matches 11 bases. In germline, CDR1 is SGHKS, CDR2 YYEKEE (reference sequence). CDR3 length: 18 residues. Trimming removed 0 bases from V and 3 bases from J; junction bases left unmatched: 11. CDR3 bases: TGTGCCAGCAGCTTGGGACTAGCGGGAAGTCCCTCGGTCTACGAGCAGTACTTC. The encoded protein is CASSLGLAGSPSVYEQYF.

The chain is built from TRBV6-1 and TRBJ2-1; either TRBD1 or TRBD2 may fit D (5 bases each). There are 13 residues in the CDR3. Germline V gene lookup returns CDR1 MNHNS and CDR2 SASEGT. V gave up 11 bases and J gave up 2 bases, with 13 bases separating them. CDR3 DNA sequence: TGTGCCGGCACACGGGACGCCTACAATGAGCAGTTCTTC. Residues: CAGTRDAYNEQFF.

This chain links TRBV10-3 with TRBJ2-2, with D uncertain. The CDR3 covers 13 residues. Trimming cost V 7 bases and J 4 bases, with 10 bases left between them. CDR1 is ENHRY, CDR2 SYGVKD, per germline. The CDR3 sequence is CAINSKGTGELFF. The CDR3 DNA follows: TGTGCCATCAACAGTAAGGGCACCGGGGAGCTGTTTTTT.

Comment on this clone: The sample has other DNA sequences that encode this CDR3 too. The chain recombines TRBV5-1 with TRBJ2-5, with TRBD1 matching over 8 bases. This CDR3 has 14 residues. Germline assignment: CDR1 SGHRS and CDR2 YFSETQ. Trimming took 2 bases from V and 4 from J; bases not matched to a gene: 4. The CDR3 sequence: CASSFGQGRETQYF. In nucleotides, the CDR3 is TGCGCCAGCAGCTTCGGACAGGGACGAGAGACCCAGTACTTC.

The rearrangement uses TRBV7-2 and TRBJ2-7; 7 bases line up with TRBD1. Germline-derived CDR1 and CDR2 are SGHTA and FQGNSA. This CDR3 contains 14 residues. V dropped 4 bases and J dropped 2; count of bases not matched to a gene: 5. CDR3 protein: CASSSQTGPYEQYF. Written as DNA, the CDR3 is TGTGCCAGCAGCTCACAGACAGGGCCCTACGAGCAGTACTTC.

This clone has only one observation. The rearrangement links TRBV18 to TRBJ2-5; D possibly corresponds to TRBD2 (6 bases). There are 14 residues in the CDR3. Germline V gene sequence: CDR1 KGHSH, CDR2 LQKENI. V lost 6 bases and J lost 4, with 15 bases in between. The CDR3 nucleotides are TGTGCCAGCTCGCCGGGGGTTCGGTTAGAGACCCAGTACTTC. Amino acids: CASSPGVRLETQYF.

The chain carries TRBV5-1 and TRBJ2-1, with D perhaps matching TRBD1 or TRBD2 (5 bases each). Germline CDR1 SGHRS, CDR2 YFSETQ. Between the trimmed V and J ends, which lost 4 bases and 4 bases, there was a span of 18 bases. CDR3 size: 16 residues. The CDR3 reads CASSLGWLGGYNEQFF. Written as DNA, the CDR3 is TGCGCCAGCAGCCTGGGGTGGCTTGGGGGTTACAATGAGCAGTTCTTC.

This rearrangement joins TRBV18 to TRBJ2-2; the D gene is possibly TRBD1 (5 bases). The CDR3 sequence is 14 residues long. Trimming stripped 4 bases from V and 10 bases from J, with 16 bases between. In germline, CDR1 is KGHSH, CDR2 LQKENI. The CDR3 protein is CASSRQLYGVELFF. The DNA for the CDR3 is TGTGCCAGCTCACGACAGTTGTATGGTGTGGAGCTGTTTTTT.

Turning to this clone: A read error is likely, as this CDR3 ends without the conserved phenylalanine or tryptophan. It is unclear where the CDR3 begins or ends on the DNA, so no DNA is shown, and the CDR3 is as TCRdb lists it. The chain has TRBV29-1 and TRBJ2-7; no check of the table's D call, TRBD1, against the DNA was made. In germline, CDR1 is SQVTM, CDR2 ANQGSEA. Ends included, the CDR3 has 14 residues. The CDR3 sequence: CSVETLRLGTQGPS.

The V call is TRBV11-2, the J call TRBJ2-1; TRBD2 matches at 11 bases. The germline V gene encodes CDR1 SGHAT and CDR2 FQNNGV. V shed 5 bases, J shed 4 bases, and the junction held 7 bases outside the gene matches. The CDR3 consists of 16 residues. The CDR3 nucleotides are TGTGCCAGCAGCCCAACAAGACTAGCGGGGTACAATGAGCAGTTCTTC. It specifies CASSPTRLAGYNEQFF.

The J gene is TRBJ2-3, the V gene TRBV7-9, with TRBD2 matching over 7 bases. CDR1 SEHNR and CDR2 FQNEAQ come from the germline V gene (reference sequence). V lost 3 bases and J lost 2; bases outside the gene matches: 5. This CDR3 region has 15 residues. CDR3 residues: CASSFALADTDTQYF. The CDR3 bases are TGTGCCAGCAGCTTTGCCCTAGCGGACACAGATACGCAGTATTTT.

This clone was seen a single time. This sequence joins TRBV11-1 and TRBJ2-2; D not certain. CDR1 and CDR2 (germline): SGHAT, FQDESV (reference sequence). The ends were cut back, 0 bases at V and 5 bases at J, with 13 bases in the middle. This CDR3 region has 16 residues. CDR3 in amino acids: CASSLASLVETGELFF. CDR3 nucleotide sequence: TGTGCCAGCAGCTTAGCCTCTCTAGTTGAGACCGGGGAGCTGTTTTTT.

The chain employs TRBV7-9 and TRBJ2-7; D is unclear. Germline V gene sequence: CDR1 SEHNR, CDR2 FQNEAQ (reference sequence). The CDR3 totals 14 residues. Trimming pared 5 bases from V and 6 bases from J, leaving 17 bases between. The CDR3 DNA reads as TGTGCCAGCAGCAGTACCGGAGCCCAGGTCGAGCAGTACTTC. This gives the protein CASSSTGAQVEQYF.

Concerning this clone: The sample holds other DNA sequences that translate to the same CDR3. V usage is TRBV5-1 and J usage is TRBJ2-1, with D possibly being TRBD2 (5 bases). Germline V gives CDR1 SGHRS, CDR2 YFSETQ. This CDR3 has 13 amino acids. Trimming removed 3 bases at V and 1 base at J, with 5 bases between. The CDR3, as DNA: TGCGCCAGCAGCTCGGGGTCCTACAATGAGCAGTTCTTC. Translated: CASSSGSYNEQFF.

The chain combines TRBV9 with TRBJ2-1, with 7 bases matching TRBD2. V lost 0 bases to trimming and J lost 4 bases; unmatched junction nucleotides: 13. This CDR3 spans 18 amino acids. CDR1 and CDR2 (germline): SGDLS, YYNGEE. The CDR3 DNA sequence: TGTGCCAGCAGCGTAGCTATAACGGCTAGCGGCTCATACAATGAGCAGTTCTTC. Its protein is CASSVAITASGSYNEQFF.

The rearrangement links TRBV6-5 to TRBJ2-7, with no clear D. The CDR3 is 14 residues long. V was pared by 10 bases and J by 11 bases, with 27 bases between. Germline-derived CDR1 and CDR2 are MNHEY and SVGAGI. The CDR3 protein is CATKNTASSGLEYF. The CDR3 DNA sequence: TGTGCCACCAAAAACACAGCTTCTTCTGGGTTGGAGTACTTC.